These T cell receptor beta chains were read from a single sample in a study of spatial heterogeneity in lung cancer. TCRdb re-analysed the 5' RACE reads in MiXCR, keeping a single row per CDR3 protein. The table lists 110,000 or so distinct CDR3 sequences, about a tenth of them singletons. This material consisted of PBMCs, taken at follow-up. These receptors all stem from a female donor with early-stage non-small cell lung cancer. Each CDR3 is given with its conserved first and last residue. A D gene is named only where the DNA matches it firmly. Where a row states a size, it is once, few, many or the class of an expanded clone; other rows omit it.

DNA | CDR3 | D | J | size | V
TGTGCCAGCAGCCAAGACCCGTCTTCGGGCACGATAATCGGTGAGCAGTTCTTC | CASSQDPSSGTIIGEQFF | . | TRBJ2-1 | . | TRBV3-1
TGCGCCAGCAGCTTTGAGGGGACAGGGGAAGACGAGCAGTACTTC | CASSFEGTGEDEQYF | TRBD1 | TRBJ2-7 | few | TRBV5-1
TGTGCCAGCAGCTTAATGGGGGGTCACTATGGCTACACCTTC | CASSLMGGHYGYTF | . | TRBJ1-2 | . | TRBV7-2
TGTGCCAGCAGCTCCCGGCGCACAGATACGCAGTATTTT | CASSSRRTDTQYF | . | TRBJ2-3 | . | TRBV7-3
TGTGCCAGCAGTTACGACAGGGGATTACGCGAGCAGTACTTC | CASSYDRGLREQYF | TRBD1 | TRBJ2-7 | many | TRBV6-5
TGTGCCAGCAGTTGGAGAGTGGGAGCGCCCCGAAGAGATGAGCAGTTCTTC | CASSWRVGAPRRDEQFF | . | TRBJ2-1 | . | TRBV27
TGTGCCAGCAGCTTAGATGGCAGGCCCCAGCATTTT | CASSLDGRPQHF | . | TRBJ1-5 | few | TRBV7-9
TGTGCCAGCAGTTTCCGGACCTTGGGGAATGAAAAACTGTTTTTT | CASSFRTLGNEKLFF | . | TRBJ1-4 | few | TRBV27
TGTGCCAGCAGCTTAGATCAGAGGGGGAACTCTGGGGCCAACGTCCTGACTTTC | CASSLDQRGNSGANVLTF | . | TRBJ2-6 | many | TRBV7-8
TGTGCCAGCAGCCTCGGGACCATTAATGAAAAACTGTTTTTT | CASSLGTINEKLFF | . | TRBJ1-4 | few | TRBV4-2
TGTGCCAGCAGCTTAGTAACGAGCACGCAGTATTTT | CASSLVTSTQYF | . | TRBJ2-3 | many | TRBV11-2
TGTGCCAGCAGTTCTCTATCGAGTTCACCCCTCCACTTT | CASSSLSSSPLHF | . | TRBJ1-6 | many | TRBV6-5
TGCAGTGCTAGAGGAGACTCCTCGTACCAAGAGACCCAGTACTTC | CSARGDSSYQETQYF | . | TRBJ2-5 | few | TRBV20-1
TGTGCCAGCAGTGAACTGGGGACAGGGAAAGCTTTCTTT | CASSELGTGKAFF | TRBD1 | TRBJ1-1 | few | TRBV25-1